The TCR beta chain under discussion was sequenced for a study of molecular identifiers for immune sequencing clone quantification. This clonotype was detected ten times or more. The antigen remains undetermined. Germline V lookup: CDR1 LNHNV, CDR2 YYDKDF (reference sequence). This CDR3 is built from 17 residues. Study-wide points: Spiked-in Jurkat TCR RNA corresponding to one cell was reported as detectable against about 1 million naive cells.

MiXCR was run by TCRdb on the PCR reads, yielding one entry per CDR3 protein. The sample shows some 650,000 distinct CDR3 sequences, 15% to 20% of them seen only once. Sequenced material: naive CD8+ T cells from blood, with Jurkat cell RNA spiked in. The subset: FACS-sorted CD8+CD4-CCR7+CD45RA+ naive T cells. The genes are TRBV15 and TRBJ2-3; tentative D call: TRBD2 (6 bases). The clonotype originates from a human donor in good health. Some libraries in this study had Jurkat cell RNA spiked in. CDR3 amino acids: CATSFGFGGTPTDTQYF. The DNA for the CDR3 is TGTGCTACCTCCTTCGGGTTCGGCGGGACTCCGACAGATACGCAGTATTTT.